This T cell receptor (beta chain) was found in a study of B cell selection in AIRE deficiency. CDR1 is MDHEN, CDR2 SYDVKM, per germline. The CDR3 spans 15 residues. Trimming took off 6 bases at V and 1 base at J, with 15 bases between the two ends. Clones were sequenced by immunoSEQ multiplex PCR, and TCRdb holds only the in-frame ones, with some missing. This table holds about 23,000 clones, about 97% found once. To note about this clone: Its target is not known.

Study-wide findings and caveats: Patient Tconv cells held 30% to 35% of Treg sequences shared by healthy donors. Patient Tconv and Treg cells showed healthy-like TCRBV usage, CDR3 length, diversity.

Sorting defined conventional CD4 T cells as CD4+CD127+. Sequenced sample: conventional CD4+ T cells sorted from PBMCs. The V call is TRBV28, the J call TRBJ1-1, with D perhaps TRBD1 (5 bases). The source is a human donor with AIRE deficiency. The CDR3 coding sequence is TGTGCCAGCAGCCTGTACCAAACAGGGAACACTGAAGCTTTCTTT. The encoded protein is CASSLYQTGNTEAFF.